The sequence of this T cell receptor beta chain was determined in a study of response to subunit inactivated influenza vaccine. Deletions cut 4 bases from V and 3 bases from J, with 13 bases between. Germline lookup yields CDR1 SNHLY and CDR2 FYNNEI. The CDR3 is 14 residues long. TCRdb reanalysed the RT-PCR reads using MiXCR and keeps one entry per CDR3 protein. The sample yields about 570,000 distinct CDR3 sequences, 10% to 12% seen once. The sample was also reused in another study, on T cells expressing NK-cell markers. That work states: UMIs accompanied the 5'RACE template switching by which TCR beta cDNA was made.

This sequence originates from a man in his fifties or sixties who received an inactivated influenza vaccine. The rearrangement links TRBV2 to TRBJ2-7, with D unresolved. This specimen was PBMCs from blood, taken on the day of vaccination. The CDR3 DNA is TGTGCCAGCAGTGCCGCGCGCACCCTCTACGAGCAGTACTTC. Translated, it gives CASSAARTLYEQYF.